This entry features one T cell receptor beta chain sequence. This clonotype was counted at least ten times. Its antigen specificity is not known. No quality values exist for individual bases; no much larger clone is one base distant. Libraries of naive CD8 T cells were built from anywhere between about 17,000 and 1,000,000 sorted cells, with 10%, 30% or 50% of the purified RNA used. Naive CD8 T cells were FACS-sorted as CD8+CD4-CCR7+CD45RA+ on a BD FACSAria II into RLT Plus buffer. Detection sensitivity was tested by spiking Jurkat RNA equal to roughly 9 TCR copies' worth into samples containing roughly 19,000-1,000,000 naive CD8 T cells. CD8 T cells were enriched using RosetteSep CD8+ T Cell Enrichment Cocktail and Ficoll-Paque, and the enriched cells then underwent ACK red cell lysis. The sample originates from a study of molecular identifiers for immune sequencing clone quantification (dated by TCRdb to the late 2010s). Broadly, across the study: For a replicate experiment, RNA from approximately 20,000 or 100,000 naive CD8 T cells was divided into five aliquots, of which four were sequenced. The study was a methods study using CD8 T cells to benchmark molecular-identifier clustering-based TCR repertoire sequencing (MIDCIRS) and TCR RNA copy counting.

Receptor amplification or capture employed PCR. Reads for this sample came from an Illumina HiSeq 4000. Bulk TCR libraries were generated as previously described, with the TCR primers listed in Table S5 used. The Qiagen AllPrep DNA/RNA kit was used to purify total RNA. Reads from multiple sequencing runs of the same library were pooled before analysis. As for the authors' bioinformatics: Reads were retained only if the reads had an exact TCR constant sequence, and the retained reads were trimmed to 150 nt and grouped according to their 12-nt molecular barcodes. Reads in each barcode group were sub-clustered using a 15% Levenshtein threshold, and a quality-weighted consensus sequence was built for each RNA molecule. Non-functional sequences were excluded, and lower-count sequences lying one edit away from another sequence were also excluded. Based on a fit of two negative binomial distributions, barcode sub-clusters having less than 20% of the maximum read count were discarded. The public reads were reprocessed in TCRdb via fastp at Q25 and MiXCR, keeping in-frame beta chains. When rows share a CDR3 protein, they turn into one entry using the most common DNA and genes. These V and J calls originate from TCRdb's pipeline instead of the authors' own analysis. The sample records under 65,000 distinct CDR3 sequences, roughly a quarter of which are singletons. The ten largest make up approximately 1.9% of the sample.

The research as a whole found: The naive libraries included spiked-in Jurkat TCR RNA (approximately ten copies' worth), and this RNA is not part of the donor repertoire. Spiked-in Jurkat TCR RNA equal to a single cell's worth was reported to be detectable even within 1,100,000 naive CD8 T cells. When barcode sub-clustering was omitted, TCR diversity was inflated by chimeric consensus sequences, with chimeras reaching as high as 47%. Approximately 3.1 recovered TCR RNA copies per cell were obtained by modeling, versus about 9 by digital PCR, implying a capture efficiency of about 30%. Highly expanded clone sizes could be underestimated because identical TCR molecules may share a barcode. In CMV-specific effector cells, over 98% of molecules were held by clones above 20 RNA copies, whereas under 1% of molecules were held by such clones in naive cells.

This sequence originates from a human donor in good health. Some libraries in this study had Jurkat cell RNA spiked in. The sample taken for sequencing was naive CD8+ T cells from blood, with Jurkat cell RNA spiked in. The cell subset or site label for this specimen denotes: FACS-sorted CD8+CD4-CCR7+CD45RA+ naive T cells.

The sequenced DNA: TGTGCCAGCAGCTTCGACAGGGAAATCACCGGGGAGCTGTTTTTT. Its translation reads: CASSFDREITGELFF. The chain was built from TRBV5-4 and TRBJ2-2; TRBD1 fits 7 bases in the junction. Germline trimming amounts to 2 bases on V and 4 bases on J, with 5 as the count of junction bases outside the gene matches. The CDR3 has 15 amino acids, counting the end cysteine and phenylalanine. CDR3 DNA is the only sequence kept; it has 45 bases, read in frame from the first base. As encoded in the germline V gene (reference sequence), CDR1 is SGHNT while CDR2 is YYREEE.